This T cell receptor (beta chain) is from a study of OX40 agonist ivuxolimab in advanced cancers. Overall study: From about 23 to 85 years was the age range, with a mean of around 56 years, and approximately 80% were male.

The sample holds a few counts of this clone. With 6 bases removed from V and 7 bases from J, the gap between germline ends came to 16 bases. The germline gives CDR1 MDHEN, CDR2 SYDVKM. The CDR3 is made up of 14 amino acids. Libraries were prepared by immunoSEQ multiplex PCR; TCRdb keeps only in-frame clonotypes and omits some of them. The sample has about 20,000 clones; approximately 87% are singletons. The gene calls are TRBV28 and TRBJ2-1, with D possibly being TRBD1 (6 bases). This specimen consisted of CD4+ or CD8+ T cells sorted from blood, obtained in a trial of the OX40 agonist ivuxolimab. The sequence was collected from an adult with an advanced solid tumor such as melanoma, head and neck, liver or kidney cancer. DNA of the CDR3: TGTGCCAGCAGCGTAATGGACAGTTGGAATGAGCAGTTCTTC. It yields the protein CASSVMDSWNEQFF.